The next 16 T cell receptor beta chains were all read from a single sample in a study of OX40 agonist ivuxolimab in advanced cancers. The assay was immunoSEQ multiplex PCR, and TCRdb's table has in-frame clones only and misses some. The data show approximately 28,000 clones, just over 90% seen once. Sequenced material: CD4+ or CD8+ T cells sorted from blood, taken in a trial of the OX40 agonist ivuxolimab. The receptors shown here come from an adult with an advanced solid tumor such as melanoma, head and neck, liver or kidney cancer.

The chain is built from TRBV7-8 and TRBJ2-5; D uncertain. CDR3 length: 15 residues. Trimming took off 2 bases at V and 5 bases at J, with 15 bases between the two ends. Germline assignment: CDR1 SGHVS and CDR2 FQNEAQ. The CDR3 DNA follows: TGTGCCAGCAGCTTATATGAGAGGAACGGCGAGACCCAGTACTTC. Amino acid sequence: CASSLYERNGETQYF. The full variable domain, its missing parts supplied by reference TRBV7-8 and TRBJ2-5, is GAGVSQSPRYKVAKRGQDVALRCDPISGHVSLFWYQQALGQGPEFLTYFQNEAQLDKSGLPSDRFFAERPEGSVSTLKIQRTQQEDSAVYLCASSLYERNGETQYFGPGTRLLVL.

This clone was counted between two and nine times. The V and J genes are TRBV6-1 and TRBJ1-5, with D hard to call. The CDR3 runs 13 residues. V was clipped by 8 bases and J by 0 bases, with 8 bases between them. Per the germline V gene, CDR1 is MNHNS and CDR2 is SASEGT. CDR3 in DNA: TGTGCCAGCTTAAGTTATAGCAATCAGCCCCAGCATTTT. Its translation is CASLSYSNQPQHF.

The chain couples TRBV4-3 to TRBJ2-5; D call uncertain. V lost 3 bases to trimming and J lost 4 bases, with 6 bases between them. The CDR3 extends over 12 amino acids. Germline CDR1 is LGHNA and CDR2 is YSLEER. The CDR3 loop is CASSQAGETQYF. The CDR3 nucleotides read TGCGCCAGCAGCCAGGCCGGAGAGACCCAGTACTTC.

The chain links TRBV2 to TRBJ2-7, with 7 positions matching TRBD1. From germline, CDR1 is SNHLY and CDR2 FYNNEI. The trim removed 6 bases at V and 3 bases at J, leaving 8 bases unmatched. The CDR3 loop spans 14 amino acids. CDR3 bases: TGTGCCAGCAGCCAAGGGGGCTTCATCTACGAGCAGTACTTC. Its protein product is CASSQGGFIYEQYF. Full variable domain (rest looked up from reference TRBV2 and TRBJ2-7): EPEVTQTPSHQVTQMGQEVILRCVPISNHLYFYWYRQILGQKVEFLVSFYNNEISEKSEIFDDQFSVERPDGSNFTLKIRSTKLEDSAMYFCASSQGGFIYEQYFGPGTRLTVT.

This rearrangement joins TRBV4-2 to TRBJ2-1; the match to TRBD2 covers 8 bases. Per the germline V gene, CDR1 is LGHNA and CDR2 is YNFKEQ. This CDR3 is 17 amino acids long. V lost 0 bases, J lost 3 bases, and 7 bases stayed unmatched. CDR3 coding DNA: TGTGCCAGCAGCCAAGATCCGGCTAGCGGGCTCTACAATGAGCAGTTCTTC. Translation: CASSQDPASGLYNEQFF.

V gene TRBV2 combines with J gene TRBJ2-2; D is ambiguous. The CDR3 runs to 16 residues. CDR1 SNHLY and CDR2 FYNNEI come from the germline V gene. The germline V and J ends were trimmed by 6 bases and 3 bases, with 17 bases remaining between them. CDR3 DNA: TGTGCCAGCAGCGAGCCAATCGGTGGGGACACCGGGGAGCTGTTTTTT. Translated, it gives CASSEPIGGDTGELFF.

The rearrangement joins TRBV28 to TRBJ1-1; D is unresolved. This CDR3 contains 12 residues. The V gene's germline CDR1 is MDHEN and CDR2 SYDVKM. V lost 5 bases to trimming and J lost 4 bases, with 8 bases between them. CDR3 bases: TGTGCCAGCAGTATGGTGAGCACTGAAGCTTTCTTT. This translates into CASSMVSTEAFF.

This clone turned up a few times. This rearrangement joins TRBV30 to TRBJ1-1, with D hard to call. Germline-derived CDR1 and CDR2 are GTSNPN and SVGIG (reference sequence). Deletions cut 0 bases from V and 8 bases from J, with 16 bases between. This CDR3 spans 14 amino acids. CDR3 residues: CAWSVPAILTEAFF. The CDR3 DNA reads TGTGCCTGGAGTGTACCGGCGATCCTGACCGAAGCTTTCTTT. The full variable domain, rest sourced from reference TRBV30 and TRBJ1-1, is SQTIHQWPATLVQPVGSPLSLECTVEGTSNPNLYWYRQAAGRGLQLLFYSVGIGQISSEVPQNLSASRPQDRQFILSSKKLLLSDSGFYLCAWSVPAILTEAFFGQGTRLTVV.

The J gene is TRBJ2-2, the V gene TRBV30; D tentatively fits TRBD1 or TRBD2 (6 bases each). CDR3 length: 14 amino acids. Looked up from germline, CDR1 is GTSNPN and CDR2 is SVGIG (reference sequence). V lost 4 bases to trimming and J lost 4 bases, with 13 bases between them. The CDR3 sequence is CAWNPGAFTGELFF. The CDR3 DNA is TGTGCCTGGAACCCGGGGGCTTTCACCGGGGAGCTGTTTTTT.

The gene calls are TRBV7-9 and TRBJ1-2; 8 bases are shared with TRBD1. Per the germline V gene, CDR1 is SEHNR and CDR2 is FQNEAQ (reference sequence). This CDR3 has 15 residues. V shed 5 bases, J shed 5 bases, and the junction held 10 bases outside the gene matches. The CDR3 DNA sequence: TGTGCCAGCAGCATAGGGGACAGGCACATTTATGGCTACACCTTC. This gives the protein CASSIGDRHIYGYTF.

The CDR3 nucleotides are TGTGCCAGCAGCCCGAGGGACAGGGGGCTGATAAACATTCAGTACTTC. Its translation is CASSPRDRGLINIQYF. J is TRBJ2-4 and V is TRBV28; 12 nucleotides line up with TRBD1. The CDR3 length is 16 residues. Trimming at V came to 6 bases and at J to 6 bases, leaving 9 bases not matched to a gene. Germline V lookup: CDR1 MDHEN, CDR2 SYDVKM.

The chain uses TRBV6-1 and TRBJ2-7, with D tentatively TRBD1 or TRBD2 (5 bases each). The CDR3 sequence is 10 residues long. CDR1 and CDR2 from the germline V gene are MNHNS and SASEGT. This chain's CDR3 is CALLEGKQYF. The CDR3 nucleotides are TGTGCTCTACTTGAGGGGAAGCAGTACTTC.

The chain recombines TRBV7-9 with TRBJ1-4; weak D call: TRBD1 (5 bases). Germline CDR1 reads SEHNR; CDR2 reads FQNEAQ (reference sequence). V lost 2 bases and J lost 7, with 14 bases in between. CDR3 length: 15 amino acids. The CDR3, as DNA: TGTGCCAGCAGCTTAATTGGGGCTGGTAGTGAAAAACTGTTTTTT. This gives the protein CASSLIGAGSEKLFF.

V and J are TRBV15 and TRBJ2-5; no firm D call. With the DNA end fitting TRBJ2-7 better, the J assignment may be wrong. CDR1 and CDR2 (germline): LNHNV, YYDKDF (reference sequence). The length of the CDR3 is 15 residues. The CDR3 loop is CATSGQQREPYEQYF. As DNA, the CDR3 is TGTGCCACCAGCGGCCAGCAGCGAGAACCTTACGAGCAGTACTTC.

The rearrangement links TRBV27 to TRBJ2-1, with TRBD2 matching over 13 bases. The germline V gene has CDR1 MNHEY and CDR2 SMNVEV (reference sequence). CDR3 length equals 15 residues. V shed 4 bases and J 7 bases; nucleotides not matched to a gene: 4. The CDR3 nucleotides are TGTGCCAGCAGTTCCGGACTAGCGGGAGTAAATGAGCAGTTCTTC. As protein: CASSSGLAGVNEQFF.

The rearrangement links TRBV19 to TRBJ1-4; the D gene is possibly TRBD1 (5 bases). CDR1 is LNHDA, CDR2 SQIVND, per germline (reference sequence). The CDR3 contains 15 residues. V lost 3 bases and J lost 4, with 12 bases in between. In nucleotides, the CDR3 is TGTGCCAGTAGTATGGGGGAACAGCTTAATGAAAAACTGTTTTTT. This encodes CASSMGEQLNEKLFF. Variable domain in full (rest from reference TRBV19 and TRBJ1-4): DGGITQSPKYLFRKEGQNVTLSCEQNLNHDAMYWYRQDPGQGLRLIYYSQIVNDFQKGDIAEGYSVSREKKESFPLTVTSAQKNPTAFYLCASSMGEQLNEKLFFGSGTQLSVL.